A selection of T cell receptor beta chains follows, all from one sample in a study of CD8+ T cells in alopecia areata. Profiled with immunoSEQ multiplex PCR; TCRdb holds only in-frame clones, not every one. In the table there are around 19,000 clones, roughly two thirds of which are singletons. The sequencing sample was made of CD4+ Tregs sorted from blood. These receptors were taken from a human donor with alopecia areata. Both conserved end residues are part of each CDR3. D genes are given only for firm matches. The size entry is marked missing in some rows and otherwise reads once, few, many or a size class.

d_call	clone_size	v_call	j_call	cdr3_nt	cdr3_aa
TRBD2	.	TRBV7-9	TRBJ2-1	TGTGCCAGCAGCTTATTTAACGGGGGGGCCAGCAATGAGCAGTTCTTC	CASSLFNGGASNEQFF
TRBD2	.	TRBV5-1	TRBJ2-3	TGCGCCAGCAGCTTGGGCGGGAGGGGCACAGATACGCAGTATTTT	CASSLGGRGTDTQYF
TRBD1	.	TRBV7-9	TRBJ1-1	TGTGCCAGTAGGACAGGTCAACTTGAAGCTTTCTTT	CASRTGQLEAFF
.	.	TRBV5-1	TRBJ2-2	TGCGCCAGCAGCTTGCTGGACTCCAACACCGGGGAGCTGTTTTTT	CASSLLDSNTGELFF
.	.	TRBV28	TRBJ2-1	TGTGCCAGCAGGTCAACTAGCTTTGAGCAGTTCTTC	CASRSTSFEQFF
.	.	TRBV7-2	TRBJ1-2	TGTGCCAGCAGCTTGGGCAGCCGATCATACTATGGCTACACCTTC	CASSLGSRSYYGYTF
.	.	TRBV5-1	TRBJ2-6	TGCGCCACCTACAGGGAACCCGGGGCCAACGTCCTGACTTTC	CATYREPGANVLTF
.	.	TRBV2	TRBJ2-7	TGTGCCGGGGGGACAGAGACCTACGAGCAGTACTTC	CAGGTETYEQYF
.	.	TRBV29-1	TRBJ1-4	TGCAGCGTTTCAGATAGGCGTGAAAAACTGTTTTTT	CSVSDRREKLFF
TRBD2	once	TRBV5-1	TRBJ2-1	TGCGCCAGCAGCTTTGGGGGGGATAATGAGCAGTTCTTC	CASSFGGDNEQFF
TRBD1	once	TRBV10-3	TRBJ2-7	TGTGCCATCAGCCCGGGACAGGGAACCTACGAGCAGTACTTC	CAISPGQGTYEQYF
.	.	TRBV19	TRBJ2-7	TGTGCCAGTAGTATTCGACTCGGGGCTTACGAGCAGTACTTC	CASSIRLGAYEQYF
.	few	TRBV4-3	TRBJ2-4	TGCGCCAGCAGCAATAAGCGGTCGGCCAAAAACATTCAGTACTTC	CASSNKRSAKNIQYF
.	once	TRBV29-1	TRBJ1-2	TGCAGCGTTGGAACGATAGGGGATGGCTACACCTTC	CSVGTIGDGYTF
.	.	TRBV10-3	TRBJ1-1	TGTGCCATCAGTGAGTCTTGGCAGGGCTCTGAAGCTTTCTTT	CAISESWQGSEAFF
.	few	TRBV2	TRBJ2-1	TGTGCCAGCAGCGCCAACGGTAACAATGAGCAGTTCTTC	CASSANGNNEQFF
.	.	TRBV4-1	TRBJ1-2	TGCGCCAGCAGCCAAGATATGGGGAGGGACTATGGCTACACCTTC	CASSQDMGRDYGYTF
TRBD2	.	TRBV28	TRBJ2-3	TGTGCCAGCAGTTCACCGGGACTAGCGAGCCGCACAGATACGCAGTATTTT	CASSSPGLASRTDTQYF
.	.	TRBV15	TRBJ2-5	TGTGCCACCAGCAGAGATCCATTGGAGACCCAGTACTTC	CATSRDPLETQYF
.	.	TRBV5-1	TRBJ2-1	TGCGCCAGCAGCACCGGGACGCATTACGATGAGCAGTTCTTC	CASSTGTHYDEQFF
.	once	TRBV20-1	TRBJ2-4	TGCAGTACTAGAAACATAAACATTCAGTACTTC	CSTRNINIQYF
TRBD1	.	TRBV7-9	TRBJ1-2	TGTGCCAGCAGCCGAGGGACAGGGGGTCGGTTTGGTGGCTACACCTTC	CASSRGTGGRFGGYTF
.	.	TRBV29-1	TRBJ1-1	TGCAGCGTCTCAGGGGTACGGAAGAACACTGAAGCTTTCTTT	CSVSGVRKNTEAFF
TRBD1	.	TRBV2	TRBJ1-1	TGTGCCAGCAGTGGACAGGGAGGCACCGAAGCTTTCTTT	CASSGQGGTEAFF
.	few	TRBV15	TRBJ2-7	TGTGCCACCAGCAGACAGGGAGAAAGCGAGCAGTACTTC	CATSRQGESEQYF
.	.	TRBV6-6	TRBJ2-7	TGTGCCAGCAGTTACTCTAACGGTGCCTACGAGCAGTACTTC	CASSYSNGAYEQYF
.	few	TRBV4-3	TRBJ2-3	TGCGCCAGCAGCCAGTTCCTTAGCGGAGCCGGCACAGATACGCAGTATTTT	CASSQFLSGAGTDTQYF
.	.	TRBV5-1	TRBJ2-1	TGCGCCAGCAGCTTGGTCGGAAGTAATGAGCAGTTCTTC	CASSLVGSNEQFF
.	.	TRBV30	TRBJ1-1	TGTGCCTGGGGGAGATATAAAGCTTTCTTT	CAWGRYKAFF
.	.	TRBV18	TRBJ1-1	TGTGCCACCCAATCGGGAGTTGAGGAAGCTTTCTTT	CATQSGVEEAFF
.	.	TRBV30	TRBJ1-5	TGTGCCTGGAGTGTATCCAGGTCGAGTTTTAGCAATCAGCCCCAGCATTTT	CAWSVSRSSFSNQPQHF
.	.	TRBV14	TRBJ2-3	TGTGCCAGTAAGGGGGTTCGCACTAGCACAGATACGCAGTATTTT	CASKGVRTSTDTQYF
.	medium-sized	TRBV7-9	TRBJ1-2	TGTGCCAGCCCGGGACCCTACTATGGCTACACCTTC	CASPGPYYGYTF
TRBD1	.	TRBV29-1	TRBJ2-7	TGCAGCGTTGACCTTGGGACAGGGGGCTACGAGCAGTACTTC	CSVDLGTGGYEQYF
.	few	TRBV7-2	TRBJ1-4	TGTGCCAGTGGGTCAGGGTCTGAAAAACTGTTTTTT	CASGSGSEKLFF
.	few	TRBV28	TRBJ2-3	TGTGCAACGGCTCGGTTGGGAGATACGCAGTATTTT	CATARLGDTQYF
.	.	TRBV2	TRBJ1-1	TGTGCCAGCAAGGGCATTAACACTGAAGCTTTCTTT	CASKGINTEAFF
TRBD1	.	TRBV6-1	TRBJ1-5	TGTGCCAGCCGCAGACAGGGCGGCCAGCCCCAGCATTTT	CASRRQGGQPQHF
TRBD1	.	TRBV7-2	TRBJ2-5	TGTGCCAGCAGCGTAATCGGACAGGGACGAGCGGAGACCCAGTACTTC	CASSVIGQGRAETQYF
.	few	TRBV20-1	TRBJ2-7	TGCAGCGTTCCTCGGAGGGGCGAGCAGTACTTC	CSVPRRGEQYF
.	.	TRBV25-1	TRBJ1-5	TGTGCCAGCAGTGCCAGACAGAGCAATCAGCCCCAGCATTTT	CASSARQSNQPQHF
.	few	TRBV10-3	TRBJ2-7	TGTGCCATCAGTGCAGGGAAAGGCTACGAGCAGTACTTC	CAISAGKGYEQYF
.	.	TRBV7-2	TRBJ2-3	TGTGCCAGCAGCCGGAGGATAAGCACAGATACGCAGTATTTT	CASSRRISTDTQYF
.	few	TRBV5-1	TRBJ2-3	TGCGCCAGCAGCTTGGATGGTCAGTTCGGAGCAGATACGCAGTATTTT	CASSLDGQFGADTQYF
.	.	TRBV4-1	TRBJ2-7	TGCGCCAGCAGCCAAGATCCCGGGACACTTGGATACGAGCAGTACTTC	CASSQDPGTLGYEQYF
TRBD2	.	TRBV29-1	TRBJ2-3	TGCAGCGTTGACCAAGCGGGGGATACGCAGTATTTT	CSVDQAGDTQYF
.	.	TRBV5-1	TRBJ2-5	TGCGCCAGCAGCTTGGAGGCCGGGTCCCAAGAGACCCAGTACTTC	CASSLEAGSQETQYF
.	few	TRBV7-9	TRBJ2-3	TGTGCCAGCTCCAGAGGCGGGACAGATACGCAGTATTTT	CASSRGGTDTQYF
.	.	TRBV5-1	TRBJ1-5	TGCGCCAGCAGCTTGGCTTCCAATCAGCCCCAGCATTTT	CASSLASNQPQHF
.	few	TRBV5-1	TRBJ2-3	TGCGCCAGCAGCTTGGGAGACACATATACGCAGTATTTT	CASSLGDTYTQYF
.	.	TRBV28	TRBJ1-2	TGTGCCAGCAGTTTTCTCGGGGCCTATGGCTACACCTTC	CASSFLGAYGYTF
TRBD1	.	TRBV7-9	TRBJ2-4	TGTGCCAGCAGCCTCGGGACAGGGCTTGGCAAAAACATTCAGTACTTC	CASSLGTGLGKNIQYF
.	.	TRBV18	TRBJ1-2	TGTGCCAGCTCACCATCAGGTCCCGACGGGGGGCTCGGCTACACCTTC	CASSPSGPDGGLGYTF
.	.	TRBV29-1	TRBJ1-1	TGCAGCGCTGCACGGAACGTGAACACTGAAGCTTTCTTT	CSAARNVNTEAFF
TRBD1	few	TRBV6-6	TRBJ2-2	TGTGCCAGCACCTACAGGGGCCACGGGGAGCTGTTTTTT	CASTYRGHGELFF
.	.	TRBV9	TRBJ1-3	TGTGCCAGCAGCCCCCAGATGTGGGTCTCTGGAAACACCATATATTTT	CASSPQMWVSGNTIYF
.	few	TRBV6-5	TRBJ2-2	TGTGCCAGCAGTCAAGGTGGCGGGGAGCTGTTTTTT	CASSQGGGELFF
.	.	TRBV27	TRBJ1-2	TGTGCCAGCAGTTTCGAATGGAGTTCGGTCTATGGCTACACCTTC	CASSFEWSSVYGYTF